These T cell receptor beta chains were read from a single sample in a study of blood T cell repertoires in COVID-19. Data came from immunoSEQ multiplex PCR; TCRdb stores just in-frame clones and leaves some out. Here the sample spans approximately 29,000 clones, roughly nine tenths being singletons. Sequenced sample: peripheral blood. These receptors came from a man aged 70-80 years with active COVID-19. Both conserved end residues are part of each CDR3. D genes are given only for firm matches. Where a row states a size, it is once, few, many or the class of an expanded clone; other rows omit it.

>15|NA|TRBV20-1|TRBJ2-7|TRBD2
TGCAGTGCTAGTATCCCGGCTAGCGGGAGATACGAGCAGTACTTC
CSASIPASGRYEQYF
>17|NA|TRBV5-1|TRBJ1-1|TRBD1
TGCGCCAGCAGCTTCGGACAGGGAGGTACCTTGGGCACTGAAGCTTTCTTT
CASSFGQGGTLGTEAFF
>14|once|TRBV19|TRBJ1-4|TRBD1
TGTGCCAGTAGTATAGGGGGACAGGTTGGAAAACTGTTTTTT
CASSIGGQVGKLFF
>17|NA|TRBV6-2/TRBV6-3|TRBJ2-3|TRBD2
TGTGCCAGCAGTTACTCGATAACTAGCGGGAGAACAGATACGCAGTATTTT
CASSYSITSGRTDTQYF
>12|few|TRBV19|TRBJ1-1|NA
TGTGCCAGTAGTATGTCATCCGGAGCGGCTTTCTTT
CASSMSSGAAFF
>18|once|TRBV4-1|TRBJ1-2|TRBD1
TGCGCCAGCAGCCAAGACCGCGCAGGAGGGGGCTGGGGCTATGGCTACACCTTC
CASSQDRAGGGWGYGYTF
>16|few|TRBV7-9|TRBJ1-1|NA
TGTGCCAGCAACGATGCCGCGGCAGCCTTGAACACTGAAGCTTTCTTT
CASNDAAAALNTEAFF
>16|NA|TRBV7-8|TRBJ2-1|TRBD2
TGTGCCAGCAGCACCTGGACTAGCGGGAGGGACAATGAGCAGTTCTTC
CASSTWTSGRDNEQFF
>14|once|TRBV6-5|TRBJ1-2|NA
TGTGCCAGCAACAGTCGTTGGCAGGGTGATGGCTACACCTTC
CASNSRWQGDGYTF
>16|NA|TRBV7-9|TRBJ2-7|TRBD2
TGTGCCAGCAGCTTAGAAGTAGCGGGAGGTTCCTACGAGCAGTACTTC
CASSLEVAGGSYEQYF
>13|once|TRBV27|TRBJ1-1|NA
TGTGCCAGCAGCCAAACGAGGTCCACTGAAGCTTTCTTT
CASSQTRSTEAFF
>16|once|TRBV5-1|TRBJ2-5|TRBD1
TGCGCCAGCAGCATGGGGGACAGGAGTCACCAAGAGACCCAGTACTTC
CASSMGDRSHQETQYF
>14|once|TRBV7-6|TRBJ1-1|NA
TGTGCCAGCAGCTTAGGGGGCGCGACCACTGAAGCTTTCTTT
CASSLGGATTEAFF
>11|NA|TRBV5-6|TRBJ1-2|NA
TGTGCCAGCAGCAGGGGCTATGGCTACACCTTC
CASSRGYGYTF
>15|NA|TRBV7-9|TRBJ2-5|NA
TGTGCCAGCAGCCGTAAGACGGCCTTGAGGGAGACCCAGTACTTC
CASSRKTALRETQYF
>14|NA|TRBV7-9|TRBJ2-2|TRBD1
TGTGCCAGCAGCTGGACAGGAGCCCCCGGGGAGCTGTTTTTT
CASSWTGAPGELFF
>12|NA|TRBV2|TRBJ2-7|NA
TGTGCCAGCGCGGTAGCGAAAAACGAGCAGTACTTC
CASAVAKNEQYF
>14|NA|TRBV9|TRBJ1-1|NA
TGTGCCAGCAGCGTAGAAGGTGGGCTCACTGAAGCTTTCTTT
CASSVEGGLTEAFF
>15|NA|TRBV11-1|TRBJ2-3|TRBD1
TGTGCCAGCAGCCTCGACAGGGGACCCACAGATACGCAGTATTTT
CASSLDRGPTDTQYF
>15|NA|TRBV6-1|TRBJ2-3|NA
TGTGCCAGCAGTGAAGCCTACGGGATGCCAGATACGCAGTATTTT
CASSEAYGMPDTQYF
>15|once|TRBV7-9|TRBJ2-5|TRBD2
TGTGCCAGCAGCAAACCGGGACTACCACAAGAGACCCAGTACTTC
CASSKPGLPQETQYF
>15|NA|TRBV5-6|TRBJ2-1|NA
TGTGCCAGCAGCTTGGACAGGTCCCCTTACAATGAGCAGTTCTTC
CASSLDRSPYNEQFF
>16|NA|TRBV6-6|TRBJ2-1|TRBD2
TGTGCCAGCACGCCTTCTAGCGGGAGTTCCTACAATGAGCAGTTCTTC
CASTPSSGSSYNEQFF
>16|few|TRBV6-4|TRBJ2-1|TRBD2
TGTGCCAGCAGTGATTCAGCGGGAGCTGGCTACAATGAGCAGTTCTTC
CASSDSAGAGYNEQFF
>14|NA|TRBV30|TRBJ2-3|NA
TGTGCCTGGAGTCTGGGGGCGGGAGAAGATACGCAGTATTTT
CAWSLGAGEDTQYF
>14|NA|TRBV7-2|TRBJ2-7|NA
TGTGCCAGCAGCTTAGGGGAGATTTCCTACGAGCAGTACTTC
CASSLGEISYEQYF
>16|NA|TRBV3-1/TRBV3-2|TRBJ2-2|TRBD2
TGTGCCAGCAGCCGCGGGACTACGCTTGTAGCCGGGGAGCTGTTTTTT
CASSRGTTLVAGELFF
>15|NA|TRBV6-6|TRBJ2-1|TRBD2
TGTGCCAGCAGTTACTTTAGCGGGAGCTACAATGAGCAGTTCTTC
CASSYFSGSYNEQFF
>16|NA|TRBV7-9|TRBJ2-6|TRBD2
TGTGCCAGCTGGGGGCGGGGGGTCTCTGGGGCCAACGTCCTGACTTTC
CASWGRGVSGANVLTF
>16|NA|TRBV7-2|TRBJ1-6|TRBD1
TGTGCCAGCAGCCCGATCCTGGGACAGGGACTTTCACCCCTCCACTTT
CASSPILGQGLSPLHF
>15|NA|TRBV3-1/TRBV3-2|TRBJ2-1|TRBD2
TGTGCCAGCAGCGCGGGACTAGGTCCCTACAATGAGCAGTTCTTC
CASSAGLGPYNEQFF
>16|NA|TRBV6-5|TRBJ2-1|TRBD2
TGTGCCAGCAGTTACGGACTAGCGGAGTCCTACAATGAGCAGTTCTTC
CASSYGLAESYNEQFF
>16|NA|TRBV5-1|TRBJ2-7|TRBD2
TGCGCCAGCAGCCCCGGGACTAGCCCCACATTGGGGGAGCAGTACTTC
CASSPGTSPTLGEQYF
>13|NA|TRBV12-3/TRBV12-4|TRBJ2-7|NA
TGTGCCAGCAGTTTTGGCACAGCCTACGAGCAGTACTTC
CASSFGTAYEQYF
>14|NA|TRBV7-2|TRBJ1-1|NA
TGTGCCAGCAGCTTAGTGTGGCAGGGCGCTGAAGCTTTCTTT
CASSLVWQGAEAFF
>13|NA|TRBV4-3|TRBJ2-1|NA
TGCGCCAGCAGCCAAGATATAAGTGGCGAGCAGTTCTTC
CASSQDISGEQFF
>14|NA|TRBV5-1|TRBJ2-1|TRBD2
TGCGCCAGCAGCGAAGCGGGAGCTCACAATGAGCAGTTCTTC
CASSEAGAHNEQFF
>15|NA|TRBV7-2|TRBJ1-2|TRBD1
TGTGCCAGCAGCATAGACAGGGCGGTTCATAGGGGCTACACCTTC
CASSIDRAVHRGYTF
>16|NA|TRBV19|TRBJ1-1|NA
TGTGCCAGTAGGGACGGACGGGGGGAGAGTGTCACTGAAGCTTTCTTT
CASRDGRGESVTEAFF
>13|NA|TRBV6-5|TRBJ2-7|TRBD2
TGTGCCAGCAGGGGAGGGGTCTCCTACGAGCAGTACTTC
CASRGGVSYEQYF
>15|few|TRBV6-5|TRBJ2-2|TRBD1
TGTGCCAGCACCTCGGGACAGGGGAACACCGGGGAGCTGTTTTTT
CASTSGQGNTGELFF
>15|NA|TRBV28|TRBJ1-3|NA
TGTGCCAGCAAAGAGGCAGCGTCTCTCGGAAACACCATATATTTT
CASKEAASLGNTIYF
>15|NA|TRBV27|TRBJ2-1|NA
TGTGCCAGCAGTAGGTCGGGAGAGGGGTACAATGAGCAGTTCTTC
CASSRSGEGYNEQFF
>16|NA|TRBV10-3|TRBJ2-2|NA
TGTGCCATCAGTGAGTTGAAGGAGGGGGCCACCGGGGAGCTGTTTTTT
CAISELKEGATGELFF
>15|NA|TRBV5-4|TRBJ1-2|TRBD1
TGTGCCAGCAGCAGAATCGGGACAGGGAACGGTGGCTACACCTTC
CASSRIGTGNGGYTF
>15|NA|TRBV10-2|TRBJ2-3|NA
TGCGCCAGCAGTGAGGTAGCAACTAGCACAGATACGCAGTATTTT
CASSEVATSTDTQYF
>11|NA|TRBV7-2|TRBJ2-1|NA
TGTGCCAGCAGCTTACAAACATTGCAGTTCTTC
CASSLQTLQFF
>18|NA|TRBV4-2|TRBJ2-1|TRBD2
TGTGCCAGCAGCCAAGTTCGGGCAACGGGAGGGGTCAGCGGTGAGCAGTTCTTC
CASSQVRATGGVSGEQFF
>24|NA|TRBV3-1/TRBV3-2|TRBJ2-3|TRBD2
TGTGCCAGCAGCCAAGACGTAATCGACCAGGCGCGTACAGGATCAGCGGGAGACACAGATACGCAGTATTTT
CASSQDVIDQARTGSAGDTDTQYF
>14|NA|TRBV12-5|TRBJ2-7|NA
TGTGCTAGTGGTTTGGGATTGGAGGGTTACGAGCAGTACTTC
CASGLGLEGYEQYF
>17|NA|TRBV6-1|TRBJ2-3|NA
TGTGCCAGCAGTGAAGGAAAGGGGTGGGAATCGGGAGATACGCAGTATTTT
CASSEGKGWESGDTQYF
>15|NA|TRBV5-4|TRBJ2-1|TRBD2
TGTGCCAGCAGCCCAGCGGGAGCGGGTTACAATGAGCAGTTCTTC
CASSPAGAGYNEQFF
>13|NA|TRBV2|TRBJ1-4|NA
TGTGCCAGCAGTGAACGCGGTGGTGAAAAACTGTTTTTT
CASSERGGEKLFF